This TCR beta chain was found in a study of cytomegalovirus exposure and HLA in healthy donors. The study ran its PCR with 60 Vbeta and 13 Jbeta primers. Sequenced by immunoSEQ multiplex PCR; TCRdb stores in-frame clones only, minus some. This sample has 75,000 to 90,000 clones, with around 85% found just once. The CDR3 is 16 amino acids. With 2 bases removed from V and 2 bases from J, the gap between germline ends came to 15 bases. The germline CDR1 and CDR2 sequences are SEHNR and FQNEAQ (reference sequence). J is TRBJ1-1 and V is TRBV7-9, with D maybe TRBD1 (5 bases). This TCR was recovered from a human donor in good health. Sequencing was performed on PBMCs. The chain's CDR3 is CASSLSGQGPNTEAFF. The DNA for the CDR3 is TGTGCCAGCAGCTTATCCGGTCAGGGTCCCAACACTGAAGCTTTCTTT.